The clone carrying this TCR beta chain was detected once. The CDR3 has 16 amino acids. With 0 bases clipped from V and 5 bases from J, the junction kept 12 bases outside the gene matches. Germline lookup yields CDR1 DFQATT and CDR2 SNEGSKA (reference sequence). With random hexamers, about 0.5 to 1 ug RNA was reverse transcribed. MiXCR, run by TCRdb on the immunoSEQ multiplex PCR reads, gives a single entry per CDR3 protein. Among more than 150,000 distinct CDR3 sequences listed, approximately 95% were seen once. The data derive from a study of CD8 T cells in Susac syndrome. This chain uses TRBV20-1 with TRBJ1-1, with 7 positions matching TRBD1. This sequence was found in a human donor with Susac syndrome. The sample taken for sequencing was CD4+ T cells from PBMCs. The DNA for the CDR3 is TGCAGTGCTAGAGATCTTGCAGGGGGACGAGGAACTGAAGCTTTCTTT. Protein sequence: CSARDLAGGRGTEAFF.